This TCR beta chain is from a study of cytomegalovirus exposure and HLA in healthy donors. Both 60 Vbeta primers and 13 Jbeta primers went into the PCR. Clones were sequenced by immunoSEQ multiplex PCR, and TCRdb holds only the in-frame ones, with some missing. The sample consists of 84,000 or so clones, more than 65% of them appearing once. The source of this sequence is a man aged 25 to 40 in good health and CMV-seronegative. The source material was PBMCs.

The DNA for the CDR3 is TGTGCCTGGAGTGGACAGGGTATTTCACCCCTCCACTTT. As protein: CAWSGQGISPLHF. V gene TRBV30 combines with J gene TRBJ1-6; 7 nucleotides line up with TRBD1. Per the germline V gene, CDR1 is GTSNPN and CDR2 is SVGIG (reference sequence). This CDR3 spans 13 amino acids. V gave up 1 base and J gave up 9 bases; unmatched junction bases: 3.